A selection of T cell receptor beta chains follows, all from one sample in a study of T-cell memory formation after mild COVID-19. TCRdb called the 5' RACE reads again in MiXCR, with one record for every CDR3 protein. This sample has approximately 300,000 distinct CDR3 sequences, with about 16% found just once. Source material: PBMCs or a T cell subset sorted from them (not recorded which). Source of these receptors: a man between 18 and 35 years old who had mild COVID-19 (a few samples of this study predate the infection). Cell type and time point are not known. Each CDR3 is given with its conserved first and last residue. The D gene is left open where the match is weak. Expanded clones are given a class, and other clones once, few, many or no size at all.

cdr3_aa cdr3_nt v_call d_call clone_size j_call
CSASDGGQGYNEQFF TGCAGTGCTAGCGACGGGGGACAGGGCTACAATGAGCAGTTCTTC TRBV20-1 TRBD1 many TRBJ2-1
CASSATTGAEQYF TGTGCCAGCAGCGCGACCACAGGGGCCGAGCAGTACTTC TRBV7-6 TRBD1 few TRBJ2-7
CASSLEGRVTEAFF TGTGCCAGCAGTTTAGAGGGGCGAGTAACTGAAGCTTTCTTT TRBV12-3/TRBV12-4 . . TRBJ1-1
CASSLNRAEETQYF TGTGCCAGCAGCTTAAATCGCGCCGAAGAGACCCAGTACTTC TRBV7-3 . . TRBJ2-5
CASSVDWNTEAFF TGTGCCAGCAGCGTAGATTGGAACACTGAAGCTTTCTTT TRBV9 . . TRBJ1-1
CASSLGATMGSYNEQFF TGTGCCAGCAGCTTAGGGGCTACCATGGGCTCCTACAATGAGCAGTTCTTC TRBV7-6 . many TRBJ2-1
CASSRGTEYQPQHF TGTGCCAGCAGTCGAGGTACCGAGTATCAGCCCCAGCATTTT TRBV7-2 . . TRBJ1-5
CASSQELPTSTDTQYF TGCGCCAGCAGCCAAGAACTCCCGACTAGCACAGATACGCAGTATTTT TRBV4-1 . few TRBJ2-3
CSVAPSQETQYF TGCAGCGTTGCCCCTAGTCAAGAGACCCAGTACTTC TRBV29-1 . many TRBJ2-5
CASNKGEWNEQFF TGTGCCAGCAATAAGGGGGAGTGGAATGAGCAGTTCTTC TRBV7-9 . many TRBJ2-1
CASSATSGSSPLHF TGTGCCAGCAGCGCCACCAGTGGAAGTTCACCCCTCCACTTT TRBV9 . . TRBJ1-6
CASSSPEGAGDTQYF TGCGCCAGCAGCTCCCCCGAGGGGGCGGGGGATACGCAGTATTTT TRBV5-1 . few TRBJ2-3
CASSRGAVQETQYF TGTGCCAGCAGCCGAGGGGCGGTTCAAGAGACCCAGTACTTC TRBV7-6 . . TRBJ2-5
CASSPGTSGGSRETQYF TGTGCCAGCAGTCCCGGGACTAGCGGGGGGAGCAGAGAGACCCAGTACTTC TRBV6-2/TRBV6-3 TRBD2 . TRBJ2-5
CASSSPSTYEQYF TGTGCCAGCAGCTCACCGAGCACCTACGAGCAGTACTTC TRBV7-2 . . TRBJ2-7
CSVAGSSSEAFF TGCAGCGTTGCCGGTTCATCCTCTGAAGCTTTCTTT TRBV29-1 . . TRBJ1-1
CASSWTVESTDTQYF TGTGCCAGCAGTTGGACAGTAGAAAGCACAGATACGCAGTATTTT TRBV28 . many TRBJ2-3
CASRPGGRETQYF TGTGCCAGCAGGCCAGGGGGGCGTGAGACCCAGTACTTC TRBV6-5 . many TRBJ2-5
CASTSGGGYNEQFF TGTGCCAGCACCTCCGGGGGGGGGTACAATGAGCAGTTCTTC TRBV28 TRBD2 many TRBJ2-1
CASSYLRTGGADTQYF TGTGCCAGCAGTTACCTAAGGACAGGGGGCGCAGATACGCAGTATTTT TRBV6-5 TRBD1 few TRBJ2-3
CSGASGPDQPQHF TGCAGCGGGGCTTCGGGACCGGATCAGCCCCAGCATTTT TRBV29-1 . . TRBJ1-5
CATNPGQSGSPLHF TGCGCCACCAATCCGGGACAGTCTGGCTCACCCCTCCACTTT TRBV10-2 TRBD1 few TRBJ1-6
CASSQAPLNEQFF TGCGCCAGCAGCCAAGCTCCCCTTAATGAGCAGTTCTTC TRBV4-3 . few TRBJ2-1
CASSEGPGRTGDEQFF TGTGCCAGCAGTGAAGGACCAGGCAGGACTGGAGATGAGCAGTTCTTC TRBV2 . . TRBJ2-1
CASSQDRGRSTDTQYF TGCGCCAGCAGCCAAGATAGGGGGAGAAGCACAGATACGCAGTATTTT TRBV4-1 . few TRBJ2-3
CASSLLAGVEQFF TGTGCCAGCAGCCTCCTAGCGGGGGTTGAGCAGTTCTTC TRBV7-3 TRBD2 many TRBJ2-1
CAWSREGPDPYEQYF TGTGCCTGGAGTCGAGAGGGACCCGACCCGTACGAGCAGTACTTC TRBV30 . few TRBJ2-7
CASSQIFPGAGLNTEAFF TGTGCCAGCAGCCAAATCTTCCCCGGGGCGGGCCTGAACACTGAAGCTTTCTTT TRBV3-1 . . TRBJ1-1
CASSPSVSGMENNEQFF TGTGCCAGCAGCCCAAGTGTGTCGGGGATGGAGAACAATGAGCAGTTCTTC TRBV4-2 . few TRBJ2-1
CASSLRPRGVEETQYF TGTGCCAGCAGCCTGAGACCCAGAGGCGTTGAGGAGACCCAGTACTTC TRBV11-2 . . TRBJ2-5
CASSLEGERYTQYF TGCGCCAGCAGCTTGGAGGGGGAACGGTATACGCAGTATTTT TRBV5-1 . few TRBJ2-3
CASSLGQEVEAFF TGTGCCAGCAGTCTAGGACAGGAAGTTGAAGCTTTCTTT TRBV6-5 TRBD1 . TRBJ1-1
CASSPEKGGSYNEQFF TGTGCCAGCAGCCCTGAAAAGGGTGGCTCCTACAATGAGCAGTTCTTC TRBV7-3 . many TRBJ2-1
CASGLGQGGTGELFF TGTGCTAGTGGTTTGGGGCAGGGTGGCACCGGGGAGCTGTTTTTT TRBV12-5 . . TRBJ2-2
CASSLAPGTGGARDTQYF TGTGCCAGCAGCTTAGCACCCGGGACAGGGGGCGCAAGGGATACGCAGTATTTT TRBV7-9 TRBD1 . TRBJ2-3
CASSFGGVRADTQYF TGTGCCAGCAGTTTTGGAGGAGTGAGGGCAGATACGCAGTATTTT TRBV28 . . TRBJ2-3
CASSQGTDSASPLHF TGTGCCAGCAGCCAAGGGACGGACAGCGCCTCACCCCTCCACTTT TRBV4-2 . . TRBJ1-6
CASRGLAGMMTQYF TGTGCCAGCAGGGGACTAGCGGGGATGATGACCCAGTACTTC TRBV6-2/TRBV6-3 TRBD2 many TRBJ2-5
CASSQGPGNSGELFF TGCGCCAGCAGCCAAGGGCCCGGAAATTCCGGGGAGCTGTTTTTT TRBV4-1 . few TRBJ2-2
CSVDWQIMNTEAFF TGCAGCGTTGACTGGCAGATTATGAACACTGAAGCTTTCTTT TRBV29-1 . few TRBJ1-1
CASSQANRQTNSPLHF TGCGCCAGCAGCCAAGCAAATAGGCAGACTAATTCACCCCTCCACTTT TRBV4-1 . few TRBJ1-6
CASSLGDNTEAFF TGTGCCAGCAGTTTAGGTGATAACACTGAAGCTTTCTTT TRBV2 . . TRBJ1-1
CASTRPRGSNEKLFF TGTGCCAGCACCCGGCCACGGGGGTCTAATGAAAAACTGTTTTTT TRBV6-1 . few TRBJ1-4
CASSYSPTAADTQYF TGTGCCAGCAGTTACAGCCCCACGGCGGCTGATACGCAGTATTTT TRBV6-5 . . TRBJ2-3
CASSPKEGNEQFF TGTGCCAGCAGCCCAAAAGAGGGCAATGAGCAGTTCTTC TRBV4-2 . . TRBJ2-1
CASTQRGTSYEQYF TGTGCCAGCACCCAGAGAGGGACCTCCTACGAGCAGTACTTC TRBV6-5 . many TRBJ2-7
CASSQVTGGGTEAFF TGCGCCAGCAGCCAAGTTACCGGTGGGGGCACTGAAGCTTTCTTT TRBV4-3 . many TRBJ1-1
CASSQDAGLGFFGELFF TGCGCCAGCAGCCAAGACGCGGGGCTGGGCTTCTTTGGGGAGCTGTTTTTT TRBV4-1 . . TRBJ2-2
CASSEPDAGGEDTQYF TGTGCCAGCAGTGAACCGGACGCAGGGGGTGAAGATACGCAGTATTTT TRBV6-1 TRBD1 . TRBJ2-3
CASSPRDIRTETQYF TGTGCCAGCAGCCCACGGGACATTCGAACCGAGACCCAGTACTTC TRBV7-8 . . TRBJ2-5
CSASFGQGPGTLHF TGCAGTGCTAGCTTTGGACAGGGCCCCGGCACCCTCCACTTT TRBV20-1 TRBD1 many TRBJ1-6
CASSLSGRNYPYGYTF TGTGCCAGCAGCTTATCTGGCAGAAATTACCCCTATGGCTACACCTTC TRBV7-9 . . TRBJ1-2
CASSQEGTGREKLFF TGCGCCAGCAGCCAAGAAGGGACAGGGCGGGAAAAACTGTTTTTT TRBV4-3 TRBD1 . TRBJ1-4
CASGLVLGFRGQNTEAFF TGTGCTAGTGGTTTGGTACTGGGGTTTCGGGGCCAGAACACTGAAGCTTTCTTT TRBV12-5 . . TRBJ1-1
CASSLITRQQETQYF TGTGCCAGCAGCTTAATCACCCGACAGCAAGAGACCCAGTACTTC TRBV7-2 . few TRBJ2-5